This TCR beta chain was identified in a study of T cell repertoires in cytomegalovirus infection. Each CDR3 protein gets one entry after TCRdb re-called the reads with MiXCR. The table records roughly 320,000 distinct CDR3 sequences, more than 8% of them present only once. Germline V gene data show CDR1 as MNHNY and CDR2 as SVGAGI (reference sequence). The CDR3 extends over 13 amino acids. Trimming removed 6 bases from V and 4 bases from J, with 12 bases in between. This sequence joins TRBV6-6 and TRBJ1-1; the D gene is possibly TRBD1 (6 bases). The sequence came from a human donor in good health (CMV status not recorded). Some clones in this sample may be carry-over from other donors' samples. Input material: PBMCs. The CDR3 DNA sequence: TGTGCCAGCAGCCACAGGGCCGGCACTGAAGCTTTCTTT. Residues: CASSHRAGTEAFF.